This TCR beta chain was sequenced during a study of cytomegalovirus exposure and HLA in healthy donors. This CDR3 region has 15 residues. Trimming stripped 3 bases from V and 1 base from J, with 10 bases between. Germline V gene lookup returns CDR1 LGHNA and CDR2 YNFKEQ. With 60 Vbeta and 13 Jbeta primers, the PCR was carried out. Sequenced by immunoSEQ multiplex PCR; TCRdb stores in-frame clones only, minus some. The sample lists roughly 150,000 clones, approximately 80% occurring once. Sequenced material: PBMCs. The chain combines TRBV4-2 with TRBJ1-5, with a weak D call TRBD1 (6 bases). The TCR comes from a woman in her late teens or twenties in good health and CMV-seronegative. The CDR3 DNA follows: TGTGCCAGCAGCCAGGCTACAGGGAGCAATCAGCCCCAGCATTTT. Translating it yields CASSQATGSNQPQHF.